Detailed here is one T cell receptor beta chain. Its antigen is as yet unknown. This entry comes from a study of molecular identifiers for immune sequencing clone quantification. Regarding the study as a whole: Identical TCR molecules that share a barcode could lead to an underestimation of highly expanded clone sizes. Spiked Jurkat TCR RNA equal to one cell could reportedly be picked out among one million naive cells. In CMV-specific effectors, clones above 20 copies held over 97% of molecules; naive, under 1%.

TCRdb re-called the PCR reads with MiXCR, one entry per CDR3 protein. Of approximately 680,000 distinct CDR3 sequences listed, 25% are singletons. It was from roughly 21,000 to 960,000 sorted cells, with 10%, 30% or 50% RNA, that naive CD8 libraries came. The V gene's germline CDR1 is SGHVS and CDR2 FQNEAQ. The CDR3 runs 14 residues. The trim removed 5 bases at V and 6 bases at J, leaving 5 bases unmatched. The sequenced sample was naive CD8+ T cells from blood, with Jurkat cell RNA spiked in. Noted subset: FACS-sorted CD8+CD4-CCR7+CD45RA+ naive T cells. The receptor was isolated from a human donor in good health. Some libraries in this study had Jurkat cell RNA spiked in. The chain recombines TRBV7-8 with TRBJ2-7; 12 bases map to TRBD2. In DNA form, the CDR3 reads TGTGCCAGCAGCCTGTGGGGACTAGCGGGCGAGCAGTACTTC. Its translation: CASSLWGLAGEQYF.